One and the same sample provided the 20 T cell receptor beta chains below, sequenced in a study of glioma-infiltrating T cells after dendritic cell vaccination. The method was immunoSEQ multiplex PCR; TCRdb's version includes in-frame clones alone and lacks a portion of them. The sample contains 40,000 to 60,000 clones, 85% of which appear only once. The sample here was blood, taken before dendritic cell vaccination. The source of these receptors is a human donor with glioblastoma.

The V and J genes are TRBV7-2 and TRBJ2-2; 8 bases fit TRBD2. The CDR3 has 15 residues. CDR1 and CDR2 from the germline V gene are SGHTA and FQGNSA. V was pared by 6 bases and J by 1 base, with 4 bases of the junction left unmatched. In DNA form, the CDR3 reads TGTGCCAGCAGGCAACTAGCGGTGAACACCGGGGAGCTGTTTTTT. This encodes CASRQLAVNTGELFF.

The CDR3 is CASSLELGPSSYNEQFF. The CDR3 nucleotides are TGTGCCAGCAGCTTGGAGTTGGGCCCCAGCTCCTACAATGAGCAGTTCTTC. The chain couples TRBV5-8 to TRBJ2-1; D is unclear. The length of the CDR3 is 17 residues. Germline loops: CDR1 SGHTS, CDR2 YDEGEE. V was trimmed by 0 bases and J by 0 bases, leaving 13 bases between them.

The V and J genes are TRBV5-4 and TRBJ2-5, with 9 bases that match TRBD2. Germline V lookup: CDR1 SGHNT, CDR2 YYREEE (reference sequence). The length of the CDR3 is 15 residues. The junction had 4 bases not matched to a gene; V was cut back by 1 base and J by 3 bases. The CDR3 DNA is TGTGCCAGCAGCTTGTCTCAGCGGGGGGAAGAGACCCAGTACTTC. Its translation: CASSLSQRGEETQYF.

The rearrangement joins TRBV7-2 to TRBJ1-4, with 7 nucleotides matching TRBD1. This CDR3 region has 16 residues. Germline CDR1 is SGHTA and CDR2 is FQGNSA. Trimming took 2 bases from V and 3 from J; bases not matched to a gene: 6. CDR3 protein: CASSLKTGFANEKLFF. CDR3 nucleotides: TGTGCCAGCAGCTTAAAGACAGGGTTTGCTAATGAAAAACTGTTTTTT.

This clone was seen a single time. The V call is TRBV15, the J call TRBJ2-1; no clear D gene. Trimming took 4 bases from V and 7 from J, leaving 5 bases between them. CDR1 LNHNV and CDR2 YYDKDF come from the germline V gene (reference sequence). CDR3 length: 11 amino acids. CDR3 residues: CATSILNEQFF. DNA of the CDR3: TGTGCCACCAGCATCCTGAATGAGCAGTTCTTC.

The genes are TRBV4-3 and TRBJ2-7, with 9 positions matching TRBD1. The CDR3 is 17 residues long. Per germline, CDR1 LGHNA and CDR2 YSLEER. V dropped 3 bases and J dropped 2; count of bases not matched to a gene: 11. This chain's CDR3 is CASSQGEGTGQTYEQYF. Written as DNA, the CDR3 is TGCGCCAGCAGCCAGGGAGAAGGGACAGGGCAAACCTACGAGCAGTACTTC.

The chain recombines TRBV30 with TRBJ2-6; weak D call: TRBD2 (5 bases). CDR3 length: 13 residues. In germline, CDR1 is GTSNPN, CDR2 SVGIG (reference sequence). Trimming took 5 bases from V and 4 from J, leaving 9 bases between them. The CDR3 is CAWEGSGANVLTF. The CDR3 bases are TGTGCCTGGGAGGGTTCGGGGGCCAACGTCCTGACTTTC.

The genes are TRBV29-1 and TRBJ2-7; a weak D match, TRBD2 (6 bases). Germline V CDR1 and CDR2: SQVTM, ANQGSEA. CDR3 size: 12 residues. The V gene lost 6 bases and the J gene lost 1 base, with 10 bases spanning the gap. CDR3 bases: TGCAGCGTGGAGGGGACTTCCTACGAGCAGTACTTC. Its translation is CSVEGTSYEQYF.

The rearrangement uses TRBV11-2 and TRBJ2-5, with D perhaps matching TRBD2 (5 bases). The CDR3 loop spans 13 amino acids. Trimming took 4 bases from V and 5 from J, leaving 11 bases between them. CDR1 and CDR2 from the germline V gene are SGHAT and FQNNGV. This chain's CDR3 is CASSWGVGETQYF. Here the CDR3 DNA reads TGTGCCAGCAGCTGGGGAGTAGGGGAGACCCAGTACTTC.

The chain carries TRBV7-8 and TRBJ1-4; D is undetermined. This CDR3 is 16 amino acids long. The V and J ends lost 8 bases and 9 bases respectively, with 25 bases between them. CDR1 and CDR2 (germline): SGHVS, FQNEAQ. Here the CDR3 DNA reads TGTGCCAGCTCCCCCCGAGGAGAAGGTTACGGCAAAAAACTGTTTTTT. Translation: CASSPRGEGYGKKLFF. Complete variable domain (other parts from reference TRBV7-8 and TRBJ1-4): GAGVSQSPRYKVAKRGQDVALRCDPISGHVSLFWYQQALGQGPEFLTYFQNEAQLDKSGLPSDRFFAERPEGSVSTLKIQRTQQEDSAVYLCASSPRGEGYGKKLFFGSGTQLSVL.

The V call is TRBV11-2, the J call TRBJ2-5; a possible D gene is TRBD1 (6 bases). The closer fit of TRBJ2-7 to the DNA end suggests the J call may be wrong. The germline V gene has CDR1 SGHAT and CDR2 FQNNGV. The CDR3 covers 15 residues. CDR3 in amino acids: CASRLGTTQAYEQYF. The CDR3 DNA follows: TGTGCCAGCCGCCTTGGGACAACTCAGGCCTACGAGCAGTACTTC.

This clone was seen just once. This chain uses TRBV5-1 with TRBJ2-1, with D unclear. V was clipped by 2 bases and J by 1 base, with 4 bases between them. The CDR3 is 13 residues long. Germline values: CDR1 SGHRS, CDR2 YFSETQ. The CDR3 nucleotides read TGCGCCAGCAGCTTAGCGTCCTACAATGAGCAGTTCTTC. It translates to CASSLASYNEQFF.

The table lists this clone with a few counts. The rearrangement joins TRBV11-1 to TRBJ2-7; D possibly corresponds to TRBD2 (6 bases). The length of the CDR3 is 16 residues. V was clipped by 5 bases and J by 7 bases, with 24 bases between them. Germline V gives CDR1 SGHAT, CDR2 FQDESV (reference sequence). The CDR3 nucleotides read TGTGCCAGCAGCCTACGCCGTCCGACTAGTATGCAAGAGCAGTACTTC. It is translated as CASSLRRPTSMQEQYF.

The V gene is TRBV5-6, the J gene TRBJ2-3; D may be TRBD1 (5 bases). V was trimmed by 0 bases and J by 6 bases, leaving 20 bases between them. Germline assignment: CDR1 SGHDT and CDR2 YYEEEE. The CDR3 length is 17 residues. DNA of the CDR3: TGTGCCAGCAGCTTGGGAAAGGTTCGGCAGGGTATTGATACGCAGTATTTT. This codes for CASSLGKVRQGIDTQYF.

A single count supports this clone. The chain uses TRBV10-3 and TRBJ1-1, with D unclear. Trimming shortened V by 0 bases and J by 6 bases, and 11 bases separated the two germline ends. The CDR3 contains 14 residues. Per the germline V gene, CDR1 is ENHRY and CDR2 is SYGVKD. CDR3 sequence: CAISESGLNAEAFF. The CDR3 DNA reads as TGTGCCATCAGTGAGTCGGGCCTTAACGCTGAAGCTTTCTTT.

This chain connects TRBV2 to TRBJ2-7, with D perhaps TRBD2 (5 bases). CDR1 SNHLY and CDR2 FYNNEI come from the germline V gene. CDR3 length equals 13 residues. The V gene lost 9 bases and the J gene lost 0 bases, with 12 bases spanning the gap. The CDR3 DNA reads TGTGCCAGACGTAGCGCCAGCTCCTACGAGCAGTACTTC. Translated, it gives CARRSASSYEQYF.

The gene calls are TRBV20-1 and TRBJ2-5; 8 bases map to TRBD1. Germline-derived CDR1 and CDR2 are DFQATT and SNEGSKA (reference sequence). CDR3 length equals 11 residues. Unmatched junction bases numbered 8, after V lost 6 bases and J lost 11 bases. CDR3 amino acids: CSAGQGGEQYF. In DNA, the CDR3 is TGCAGTGCCGGACAGGGCGGGGAGCAGTACTTC.

This chain connects TRBV12-5 to TRBJ2-2, with 7 bases fitting TRBD1. Per germline, CDR1 LGHNT and CDR2 FRNRAP. The CDR3 loop spans 13 amino acids. V gave up 8 bases and J gave up 3 bases; unmatched junction bases: 3. The CDR3 reads CASKGQHTGELFF. The CDR3 nucleotides read TGTGCTAGTAAGGGACAGCACACCGGGGAGCTGTTTTTT.

The chain joins TRBV11-2 to TRBJ1-2; a possible D gene is TRBD1 (6 bases). The CDR3 has 14 amino acids. The V end was cut by 8 bases, the J end by 6 bases, with 19 bases between. Germline V CDR1 and CDR2: SGHAT, FQNNGV. The CDR3 sequence is CASAHPGGHDGYTF. The CDR3 DNA follows: TGTGCCAGCGCCCACCCCGGGGGGCATGATGGCTACACCTTC.

This chain links TRBV7-2 with TRBJ2-1; 10 nucleotides line up with TRBD2. The germline CDR1 and CDR2 sequences are SGHTA and FQGNSA. Losses at the gene ends were 2 bases for V and 3 bases for J; bases not matched to a gene: 4. CDR3 size: 16 residues. The CDR3 is CASSLPLAGVYNEQFF. The CDR3 bases are TGTGCCAGCAGCTTACCGCTAGCGGGAGTCTACAATGAGCAGTTCTTC.